This entry features one TCR beta chain sequence. Its antigen remains unidentified. These data are taken from a study of OX40 agonist ivuxolimab in advanced cancers. Study-level points and caveats: At doses 0.1 to 3.0 mg/kg, CD4+ and CD8+ clones expanded. Normalized T-cell clonal expansion was also low in a subset of nonresponders.

Trimming cost V 3 bases and J 3 bases; bases outside gene matches: 11. This CDR3 is built from 17 residues. Germline V gene lookup returns CDR1 SGHKS and CDR2 YYEKEE (reference sequence). Baseline was the first blood sampling point, followed by cycle 4 day 1 and cycle 7 day 1. Clones were sequenced by immunoSEQ multiplex PCR, and TCRdb holds only the in-frame ones, with some missing. The sample shows 76,000 or so clones, roughly nine tenths of them seen only once. The chain has TRBV5-5 and TRBJ2-7, with TRBD1 identical over 11 bases. The sample here was CD4+ or CD8+ T cells sorted from blood, taken in a trial of the OX40 agonist ivuxolimab. This clonotype originated in an adult with an advanced solid tumor such as melanoma, head and neck, liver or kidney cancer. The CDR3 sequence: CASSSGQGASAGYEQYF. The CDR3 DNA reads TGTGCCAGCAGCTCCGGACAGGGGGCGTCAGCCGGCTACGAGCAGTACTTC.